These 4 T cell receptor beta chains share one sample of origin, sequenced in a study of tumor and adjacent non-tumor tissue in lung cancer. This sample's RNA came from whole unsorted tissue. The library came from three nested PCR rounds adapted from ARM-PCR protocols. From the multiplex PCR reads, TCRdb called clonotypes with MiXCR, one entry per CDR3 protein. The table includes roughly 200,000 distinct CDR3 sequences, about two thirds detected once. Sample: lung tumor tissue. These TCRs come from a man aged 55 to 70 with non-small cell lung cancer.

This clonotype was observed a handful of times. The chain is built from TRBV28 and TRBJ1-5; D unresolved. Germline CDR1 MDHEN, CDR2 SYDVKM. With 1 base removed from V and 5 bases from J, the gap between germline ends came to 3 bases. The CDR3 extends over 12 amino acids. CDR3 bases: TGTGCCAGCAGTTTATCCGATCAGCCCCAGCATTTT. Protein: CASSLSDQPQHF.

In regard to this clonotype: One junction end does not reproduce the germline sequence, and a read error may be involved. Here the CDR3 DNA reads TGTACCAGCAGTCTTAGGGGGCAGGGGTCTGGGGCCAACGTCCTGACTTTC. It specifies CTSSLRGQGSGANVLTF. The chain employs TRBV11-2 and TRBJ2-6, with 7 bases that match TRBD1. CDR3 length: 17 residues. CDR1 and CDR2 from the germline V gene are SGHAT and FQNNGV.

Remarks on this clonotype: A junction end diverges from the germline sequence, so it may reflect a read error. This chain connects TRBV7-8 to TRBJ2-3; D not resolved. This CDR3 has 16 residues. Germline CDR1 is SGHVS and CDR2 is FQNEAQ. The CDR3 sequence: CASGVSRRYSRDTQYF. The CDR3 DNA reads TGTGCCAGCGGCGTTTCCCGACGTTATAGCAGAGATACGCAGTATTTT.

For this clonotype: One end of the junction is discordant with germline, which a read error may explain. The chain couples TRBV6-6 to TRBJ2-1; 9 bases are shared with TRBD2. The CDR3 sequence is 15 residues long. Germline-derived CDR1 and CDR2 are MNHNY and SVGAGI (reference sequence). The CDR3 coding sequence is TGTGCCAGCAGTTCGGGCGGGGGGGCCTACAATGAGCAGTTGTTC. Amino acid sequence: CASSSGGGAYNEQLF.